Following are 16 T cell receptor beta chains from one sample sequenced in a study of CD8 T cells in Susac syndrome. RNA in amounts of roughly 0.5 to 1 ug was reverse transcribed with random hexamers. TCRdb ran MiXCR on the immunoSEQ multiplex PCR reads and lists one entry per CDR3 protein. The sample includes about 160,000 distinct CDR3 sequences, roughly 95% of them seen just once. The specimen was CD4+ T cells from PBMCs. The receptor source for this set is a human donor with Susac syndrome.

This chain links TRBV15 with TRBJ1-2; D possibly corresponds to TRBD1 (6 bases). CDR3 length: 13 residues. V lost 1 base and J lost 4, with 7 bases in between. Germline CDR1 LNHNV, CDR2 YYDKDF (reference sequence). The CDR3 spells CATSRVGGYGYTF. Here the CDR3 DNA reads TGTGCCACCAGCAGAGTAGGGGGCTATGGCTACACCTTC.

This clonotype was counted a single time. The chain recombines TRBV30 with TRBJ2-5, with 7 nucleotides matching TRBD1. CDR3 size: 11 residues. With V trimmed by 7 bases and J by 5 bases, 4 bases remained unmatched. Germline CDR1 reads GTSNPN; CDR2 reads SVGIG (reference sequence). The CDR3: CASGGSETQYF. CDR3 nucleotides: TGTGCCTCAGGGGGATCGGAGACCCAGTACTTC.

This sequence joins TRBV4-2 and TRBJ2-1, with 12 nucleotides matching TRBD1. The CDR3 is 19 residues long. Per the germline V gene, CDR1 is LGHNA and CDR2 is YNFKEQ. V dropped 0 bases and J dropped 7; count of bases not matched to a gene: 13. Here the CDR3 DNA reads TGTGCCAGCAGCCAAGATAGTGGGCTAGCGGGACAGGGGGCGAATGAGCAGTTCTTC. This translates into CASSQDSGLAGQGANEQFF.

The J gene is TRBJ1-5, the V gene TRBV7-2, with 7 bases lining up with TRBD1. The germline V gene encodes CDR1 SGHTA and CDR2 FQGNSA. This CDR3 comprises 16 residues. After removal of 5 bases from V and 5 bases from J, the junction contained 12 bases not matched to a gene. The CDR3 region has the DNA TGTGCCAGCAGCCAGCAAGGGACAGTCTCCTATCAGCCCCAGCATTTT. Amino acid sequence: CASSQQGTVSYQPQHF.

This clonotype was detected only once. CDR3: CASSQDAAGGPRDTQYF. CDR3 nucleotide sequence: TGTGCCAGCAGCCAAGACGCGGCGGGGGGGCCGAGAGATACGCAGTATTTT. This chain joins TRBV3-1 and TRBJ2-3; 9 bases map to TRBD2. The CDR3 sequence is 17 residues long. The V gene's germline CDR1 is LGHDT and CDR2 YNNKEL (reference sequence). With 0 bases clipped from V and 5 bases from J, the junction kept 9 bases outside the gene matches.

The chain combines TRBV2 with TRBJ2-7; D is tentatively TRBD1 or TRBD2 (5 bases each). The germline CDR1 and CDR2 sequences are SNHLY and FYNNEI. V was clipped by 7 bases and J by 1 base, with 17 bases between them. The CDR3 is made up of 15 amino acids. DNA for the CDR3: TGTGCCAGCAAGAGGGTCCAGGGAGCATCCTACGAGCAGTACGTC. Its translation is CASKRVQGASYEQYV.

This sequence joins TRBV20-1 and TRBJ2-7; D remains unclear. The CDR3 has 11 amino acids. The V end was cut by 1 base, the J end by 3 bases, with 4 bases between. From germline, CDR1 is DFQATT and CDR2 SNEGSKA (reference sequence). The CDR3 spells CSARGHYEQYF. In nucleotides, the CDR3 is TGCAGTGCTAGAGGCCACTACGAGCAGTACTTC.

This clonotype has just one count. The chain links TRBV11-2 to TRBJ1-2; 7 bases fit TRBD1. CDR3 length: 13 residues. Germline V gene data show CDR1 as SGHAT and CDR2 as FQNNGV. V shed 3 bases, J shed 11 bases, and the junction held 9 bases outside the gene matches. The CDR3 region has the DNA TGTGCCAGCAGCTTGGTACAGGGGCTGGGGTACACCTTC. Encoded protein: CASSLVQGLGYTF.

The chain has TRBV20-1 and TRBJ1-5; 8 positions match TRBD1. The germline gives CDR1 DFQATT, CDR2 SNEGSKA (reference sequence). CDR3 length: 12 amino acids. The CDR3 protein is CSTGDGNQPQHF. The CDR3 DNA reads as TGCTCGACAGGGGACGGCAATCAGCCCCAGCATTTT.

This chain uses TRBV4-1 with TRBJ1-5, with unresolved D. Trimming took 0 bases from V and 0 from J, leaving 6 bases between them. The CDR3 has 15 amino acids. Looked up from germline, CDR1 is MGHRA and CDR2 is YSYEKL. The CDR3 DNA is TGCGCCAGCAGCCAAGAGTCCCCTAGCAATCAGCCCCAGCATTTT. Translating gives CASSQESPSNQPQHF.

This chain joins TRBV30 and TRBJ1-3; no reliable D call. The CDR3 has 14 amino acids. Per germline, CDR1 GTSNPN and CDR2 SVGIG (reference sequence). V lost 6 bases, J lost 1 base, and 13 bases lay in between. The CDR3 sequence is CACTLSASGNTIYF. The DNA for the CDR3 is TGTGCCTGTACTCTGTCGGCTTCTGGAAACACCATATATTTT.

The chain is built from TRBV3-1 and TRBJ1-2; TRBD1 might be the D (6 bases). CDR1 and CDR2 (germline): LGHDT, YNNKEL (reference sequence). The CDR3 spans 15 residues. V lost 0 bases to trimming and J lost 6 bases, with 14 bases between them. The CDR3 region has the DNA TGTGCCAGCAGCCAAGATAACAGGGTTTTCGATGGCTACACCTTC. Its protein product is CASSQDNRVFDGYTF.

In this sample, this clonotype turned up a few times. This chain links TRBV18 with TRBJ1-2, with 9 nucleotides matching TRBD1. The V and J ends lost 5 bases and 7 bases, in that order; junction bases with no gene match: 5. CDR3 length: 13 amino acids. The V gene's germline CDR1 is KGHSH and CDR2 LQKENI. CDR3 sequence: CASSSQGAGGYTF. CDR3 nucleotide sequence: TGTGCCAGCTCATCACAGGGGGCAGGTGGCTACACCTTC.

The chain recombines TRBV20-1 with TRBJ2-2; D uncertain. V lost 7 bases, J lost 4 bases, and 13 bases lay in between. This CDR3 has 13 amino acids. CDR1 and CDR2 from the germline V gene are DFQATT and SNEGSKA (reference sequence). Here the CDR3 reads CSVSRPSTGELFF. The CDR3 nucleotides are TGCAGTGTGAGTCGTCCGAGCACCGGGGAGCTGTTTTTT.

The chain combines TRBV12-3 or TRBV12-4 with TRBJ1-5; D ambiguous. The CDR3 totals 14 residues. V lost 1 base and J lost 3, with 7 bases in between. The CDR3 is CASSLGQINQPQHF. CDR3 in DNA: TGTGCCAGCAGTTTAGGCCAGATCAATCAGCCCCAGCATTTT.

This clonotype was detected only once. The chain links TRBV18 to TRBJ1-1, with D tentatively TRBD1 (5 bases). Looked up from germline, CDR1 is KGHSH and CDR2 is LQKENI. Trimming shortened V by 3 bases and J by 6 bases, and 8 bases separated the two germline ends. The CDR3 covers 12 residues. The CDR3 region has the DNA TGTGCCAGCTCACCGGGCAGGGCTGAAGCTTTCTTT. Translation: CASSPGRAEAFF.